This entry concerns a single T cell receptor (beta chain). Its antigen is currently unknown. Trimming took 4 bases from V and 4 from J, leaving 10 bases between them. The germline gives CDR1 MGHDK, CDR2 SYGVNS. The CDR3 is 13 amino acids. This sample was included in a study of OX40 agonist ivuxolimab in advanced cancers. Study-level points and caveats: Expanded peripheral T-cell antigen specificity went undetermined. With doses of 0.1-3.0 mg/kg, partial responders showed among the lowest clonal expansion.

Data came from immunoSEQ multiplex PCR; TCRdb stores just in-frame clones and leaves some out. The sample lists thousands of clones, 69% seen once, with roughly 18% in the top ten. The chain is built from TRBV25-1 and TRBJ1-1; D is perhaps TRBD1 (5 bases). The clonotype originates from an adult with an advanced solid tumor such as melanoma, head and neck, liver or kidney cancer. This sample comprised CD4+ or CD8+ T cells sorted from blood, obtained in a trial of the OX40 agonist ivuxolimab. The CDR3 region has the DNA TGTGCCAGCAGTGGGGCGGGGGGCACTGAAGCTTTCTTT. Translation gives CASSGAGGTEAFF.